These T cell receptor beta chains were read from a single sample in a study of beta chain features in type 1 diabetes. The protocol was immunoSEQ multiplex PCR, while the TCRdb copy is restricted to in-frame clones and leaves out a portion. This table holds some 180,000 clones, around 13% found once. Sequenced input: central memory CD4+ T cells from blood. These receptors all come from a woman aged 18-29 years in good health. The CDR3 runs from the conserved cysteine through the conserved F or W. D genes are given only for firm matches. Not every row has a clone size; where given, it reads once, few, many or a size class.

j_call d_call clone_size v_call cdr3_nt cdr3_aa
TRBJ2-5 . few TRBV5-4 TGTGCCAGCAGCCAAGGCAGGGGATCAGAGACCCAGTACTTC CASSQGRGSETQYF
TRBJ2-1 TRBD1 few TRBV7-2 TGTGCCAGCAGCTACCAGGGGGCGGGTGAGCAGTTCTTC CASSYQGAGEQFF
TRBJ1-2 . few TRBV30 TGTGCCTGGACCACAGGCCAGGGGTCCTATGGCTACACCTTC CAWTTGQGSYGYTF
TRBJ2-7 . . TRBV10-3 TGTGCCATCAGTGCCCCTAGCAGCTACGAGCAGTACTTC CAISAPSSYEQYF
TRBJ1-1 TRBD1 few TRBV7-2 TGTGCCAGCAGCTTTCAGGGGGCCTTGACTGAAGCTTTCTTT CASSFQGALTEAFF
TRBJ2-5 . . TRBV2 TGTGCCAGCAGCGGTTGGACGGGGAAAGAGACCCAGTACTTC CASSGWTGKETQYF
TRBJ1-5 . . TRBV29-1 TGCAGCGTTGGTGGGACACGTAATCAGCCCCAGCATTTT CSVGGTRNQPQHF
TRBJ1-1 . . TRBV18 TGTGCCAGCTCACCACAGGACAGCTACACTGAAGCTTTCTTT CASSPQDSYTEAFF
TRBJ2-7 TRBD2 . TRBV4-2 TGTGCCAGCAGCTACGCGGGGACTAGCGACTACGAGCAGTACTTC CASSYAGTSDYEQYF
TRBJ2-2 TRBD2 . TRBV15 TGTGCCACCAGCAGAGATCTTGGGGGAGGGCCTGCCGGGGAGCTGTTTTTT CATSRDLGGGPAGELFF
TRBJ2-5 . few TRBV7-3 TGTGCCAGCAGCTTAACGTTAGCATCGGAGACCCAGTACTTC CASSLTLASETQYF